Below are 3 T cell receptor beta chains sequenced from a single sample in a study of T cells in Graves' hyperthyroidism and ophthalmopathy. Amplification yielded TCR beta CDR3 regions, with RNA transcripts as the source. The HTBI primer set served for first-round RT-PCR of the TCR CDR3. TCRdb redid the calling of the multiplex PCR reads with MiXCR, one entry per CDR3 protein. The sample lists some 760,000 distinct CDR3 sequences, roughly 15% occurring once. Sequencing used blood. The receptors derive from a woman between 18 and 30 years old with Graves' hyperthyroidism.

The rearrangement links TRBV12-3 or TRBV12-4 to TRBJ1-2; D gene unclear. The CDR3 runs 13 residues. The V end lost 3 bases, the J end lost 7 bases, and 12 bases lay between the germline ends. The CDR3 is CASSLLGSAGYTF. The CDR3, as DNA: TGTGCCAGCAGTTTGCTTGGGTCGGCTGGCTACACCTTC.

This clonotype was seen ten or more times. The chain couples TRBV2 to TRBJ1-1; D is possibly TRBD1 (6 bases). With 6 bases removed from V and 7 bases from J, the gap between germline ends came to 21 bases. The CDR3 contains 15 residues. The germline gives CDR1 SNHLY, CDR2 FYNNEI. CDR3 DNA: TGTGCCAGCAGCCTCGACAGGCTACCAAGGAATGAAGCTTTCTTT. Translating gives CASSLDRLPRNEAFF.

As for this clonotype: A much bigger clone sits one base away, suggesting this may be a read error. This sequence joins TRBV6-2 or TRBV6-3 and TRBJ2-2; D gene unclear. The CDR3 runs to 13 residues. Germline V gives CDR1 MNHEY, CDR2 SVGEGT. The V end lost 8 bases, the J end lost 3 bases, and 10 bases lay between the germline ends. The CDR3 loop is CASPLRDTGELFF. In DNA, the CDR3 is TGTGCCAGCCCTCTCCGGGACACCGGGGAGCTGTTTTTT.